The present entry profiles one T cell receptor beta chain with its context. An end of the junction differs from the germline gene, which may be a read error. The CDR3 contains 15 residues. CDR1 and CDR2 (germline): KGHSH, LQKENI. The record originates from a study of T cell responses to AZD1222 COVID-19 vaccine. Clones were read by immunoSEQ multiplex PCR, and TCRdb kept only the in-frame ones, dropping some. The table records some 130,000 clones, 80% to 90% of them present only once. The J gene is TRBJ1-1, the V gene TRBV18; the D is unclear. This receptor was taken from an adult in good health. The sample in question was peripheral blood, obtained on day 0 of AZD1222 vaccination. The DNA for the CDR3 is TGTGCCAGCCCACCACGCACGGACTCTACAGTTGAAGCTTTCTTT. It specifies CASPPRTDSTVEAFF.